What follows are 26 T cell receptor beta chains derived from one specimen sequenced in a study of T cells in localized non-small cell lung cancer. Clones were sequenced by immunoSEQ multiplex PCR, and TCRdb holds only the in-frame ones, with some missing. This table has over 25,000 clones, 80% appearing once. Specimen: peripheral blood, collected before any cancer treatment. The receptors stem from a male donor aged 60 or older with stage III squamous cell lung carcinoma.

The V and J genes are TRBV28 and TRBJ1-1, with a tentative D call TRBD1 (6 bases). There are 16 residues in the CDR3. The V end was cut by 5 bases, the J end by 1 base, with 17 bases between. Looked up from germline, CDR1 is MDHEN and CDR2 is SYDVKM. CDR3 DNA sequence: TGTGCCAGCAGTGGGTTTGGACAGCCCAGGAACACTGAAGCTTTCTTT. It is translated as CASSGFGQPRNTEAFF.

This clone has a handful of counts. The chain uses TRBV6-1 and TRBJ2-2, with no clear D. Trimming shortened V by 6 bases and J by 1 base, and 6 bases separated the two germline ends. Per the germline V gene, CDR1 is MNHNS and CDR2 is SASEGT. CDR3 length: 13 amino acids. The CDR3 nucleotides are TGTGCCAGCAGGGGCGGGAACACCGGGGAGCTGTTTTTT. Protein sequence: CASRGGNTGELFF.

The chain is built from TRBV5-1 and TRBJ1-1, with D tentatively TRBD1 (5 bases). Trimming cost V 5 bases and J 3 bases, with 11 bases left between them. CDR3 size: 13 residues. Germline lookup yields CDR1 SGHRS and CDR2 YFSETQ. CDR3 residues: CASREGADTEAFF. CDR3 coding DNA: TGCGCCAGCAGGGAAGGGGCCGACACTGAAGCTTTCTTT.

The J gene is TRBJ2-1, the V gene TRBV6-5; D possibly corresponds to TRBD2 (6 bases). With 10 bases removed from V and 0 bases from J, the gap between germline ends came to 16 bases. CDR1 MNHEY and CDR2 SVGAGI come from the germline V gene. This CDR3 is built from 15 residues. The CDR3 sequence: CATSSRDSSYNEQFF. The CDR3, as DNA: TGTGCCACCAGCAGCCGGGACTCCTCCTACAATGAGCAGTTCTTC.

This clone was counted between two and nine times. The CDR3 sequence: CASSEMGANTGELFF. DNA of the CDR3: TGTGCCAGCAGTGAAATGGGGGCGAACACCGGGGAGCTGTTTTTT. J is TRBJ2-2 and V is TRBV6-1, with D possibly being TRBD1 or TRBD2 (5 bases each). Per the germline V gene, CDR1 is MNHNS and CDR2 is SASEGT. This CDR3 region has 15 residues. Between the trimmed V and J ends, which lost 2 bases and 0 bases, there was a span of 7 bases.

CDR3 protein: CASSSREGELGGTEAFF. Written as DNA, the CDR3 is TGTGCCAGCAGCTCCCGGGAGGGGGAATTGGGGGGCACTGAAGCTTTCTTT. The chain uses TRBV11-2 and TRBJ1-1, with D possibly being TRBD1 (6 bases). Germline-derived CDR1 and CDR2 are SGHAT and FQNNGV. Trimming cost V 4 bases and J 4 bases, with 22 bases left between them. The CDR3 is made up of 17 amino acids.

The chain links TRBV19 to TRBJ1-3, with unresolved D. With 4 bases removed from V and 0 bases from J, the gap between germline ends came to 10 bases. This CDR3 contains 15 residues. CDR1 and CDR2 from the germline V gene are LNHDA and SQIVND (reference sequence). Here the CDR3 DNA reads TGTGCCAGTAGTACCTTCGGGGACTCTGGAAACACCATATATTTT. Its protein product is CASSTFGDSGNTIYF.

The chain employs TRBV10-2 and TRBJ2-7, with D maybe TRBD2 (5 bases). The CDR3 runs 15 residues. Trimming pared 7 bases from V and 1 base from J, leaving 17 bases between. CDR1 and CDR2 from the germline V gene are WSHSY and SAAADI. The CDR3 nucleotides read TGCGCCAGCAAATCTCCGGGGTCCTCTTCCTACGAGCAGTACTTC. Protein sequence: CASKSPGSSSYEQYF.

The rearrangement uses TRBV19 and TRBJ1-2, with D possibly matching TRBD1 (5 bases). The germline gives CDR1 LNHDA, CDR2 SQIVND (reference sequence). CDR3 length equals 16 residues. Trimming took 3 bases from V and 4 from J, leaving 18 bases between them. DNA of the CDR3: TGTGCCAGTAGTATTCCCGGGGCCTTGGACCGCTATGGCTACACCTTC. Its protein product is CASSIPGALDRYGYTF.

The chain joins TRBV9 to TRBJ2-5; 10 bases map to TRBD2. The germline V gene has CDR1 SGDLS and CDR2 YYNGEE. The V gene end was trimmed by 4 bases and the J gene end by 6 bases; junction bases not matched to a gene: 9. The CDR3 runs 15 residues. CDR3 in DNA: TGTGCCAGCAGCCCCCAACTAGCGGGGTCGCAGACCCAGTACTTC. Its protein product is CASSPQLAGSQTQYF. Complete variable domain (other parts from reference TRBV9 and TRBJ2-5): DSGVTQTPKHLITATGQRVTLRCSPRSGDLSVYWYQQSLDQGLQFLIQYYNGEERAKGNILERFSAQQFPDLHSELNLSSLELGDSALYFCASSPQLAGSQTQYFGPGTRLLVL.

V is TRBV18 and J is TRBJ1-1; D may be TRBD1 (5 bases). CDR3 length equals 13 residues. From germline, CDR1 is KGHSH and CDR2 LQKENI. The V end was cut by 3 bases, the J end by 0 bases, with 5 bases between. CDR3 loop: CASSPGVNTEAFF. The CDR3 region has the DNA TGTGCCAGCTCACCGGGGGTGAACACTGAAGCTTTCTTT.

This chain uses TRBV7-9 with TRBJ2-2; 7 positions match TRBD2. The ends lost 1 base at V and 4 bases at J; junction bases unmatched: 6. The CDR3 contains 16 residues. CDR1 and CDR2 from the germline V gene are SEHNR and FQNEAQ (reference sequence). CDR3 DNA: TGTGCCAGCAGCTTAGGGAGCGGGGCAACCACCGGGGAGCTGTTTTTT. Translated: CASSLGSGATTGELFF.

The chain employs TRBV14 and TRBJ2-3; D unresolved. Per germline, CDR1 SGHDN and CDR2 FVKESK. The CDR3 extends over 18 amino acids. Trimming pared 0 bases from V and 1 base from J, leaving 17 bases between. CDR3 residues: CASSQDLRTLHGTDTQYF. The CDR3 DNA reads as TGTGCCAGCAGCCAAGATCTTAGGACGCTGCATGGCACAGATACGCAGTATTTT. Based on the CDR3 plus reference TRBV14 and TRBJ2-3, the full variable domain is EAGVTQFPSHSVIEKGQTVTLRCDPISGHDNLYWYRRVMGKEIKFLLHFVKESKQDESGMPNNRFLAERTGGTYSTLKVQPAELEDSGVYFCASSQDLRTLHGTDTQYFGPGTRLTVL.

V usage is TRBV5-4 and J usage is TRBJ2-1, with TRBD1 identical over 8 bases. This CDR3 region has 15 residues. V shed 2 bases, J shed 4 bases, and the junction held 5 bases outside the gene matches. Germline V gene data show CDR1 as SGHNT and CDR2 as YYREEE (reference sequence). Here the CDR3 reads CASSFGTGEYNEQFF. In DNA form, the CDR3 reads TGTGCCAGCAGCTTCGGGACAGGAGAATACAATGAGCAGTTCTTC.

CDR3: CASSVGPSHTEAFF. The CDR3 bases are TGTGCCAGCAGCGTAGGACCGTCACACACTGAAGCTTTCTTT. V usage is TRBV9 and J usage is TRBJ1-1; D is uncertain. V was pared by 0 bases and J by 3 bases, with 9 bases between. There are 14 residues in the CDR3. Germline V gene sequence: CDR1 SGDLS, CDR2 YYNGEE.

The V gene is TRBV5-1, the J gene TRBJ2-4, with D unresolved. The V gene's germline CDR1 is SGHRS and CDR2 YFSETQ. Deletions cut 0 bases from V and 7 bases from J, with 11 bases between. The length of the CDR3 is 14 residues. The CDR3, as DNA: TGCGCCAGCAGCTTGGGAGTGTCTAGGAACATTCAGTACTTC. Its protein product is CASSLGVSRNIQYF.

This clone was detected once. The chain uses TRBV28 and TRBJ2-3; the D gene is possibly TRBD2 (5 bases). Trimming took off 2 bases at V and 2 bases at J, with 14 bases between the two ends. The CDR3 totals 16 residues. Germline CDR1 reads MDHEN; CDR2 reads SYDVKM. The CDR3 coding sequence is TGTGCCAGCAGTTTAAGGAGGCCTGCGGTCACAGATACGCAGTATTTT. It translates to CASSLRRPAVTDTQYF.

The chain uses TRBV7-2 and TRBJ1-6, with D uncertain. Trimming took off 1 base at V and 10 bases at J, with 14 bases between the two ends. CDR3 length equals 15 residues. Looked up from germline, CDR1 is SGHTA and CDR2 is FQGNSA. CDR3 sequence reads: CASSLDYVVTSPLHF. CDR3 coding DNA: TGTGCCAGCAGCTTAGATTATGTCGTCACCTCACCCCTCCACTTT.

The gene calls are TRBV11-2 and TRBJ2-5; D remains unclear. Trimming took 1 base from V and 2 from J, leaving 8 bases between them. CDR3 size: 14 residues. The germline gives CDR1 SGHAT, CDR2 FQNNGV. DNA for the CDR3: TGTGCCAGCAGCTTAGGTACGAATCAAGAGACCCAGTACTTC. This translates into CASSLGTNQETQYF.

This chain uses TRBV10-3 with TRBJ2-1; D is perhaps TRBD2 (6 bases). The CDR3 spans 18 residues. The ends were cut back, 4 bases at V and 8 bases at J, with 27 bases in the middle. Germline CDR1 ENHRY, CDR2 SYGVKD. This chain's CDR3 is CAISGGSGRGPSAYEQFF. In DNA, the CDR3 is TGTGCCATCAGTGGGGGTAGCGGAAGGGGTCCCTCTGCATATGAGCAGTTCTTC.

The chain carries TRBV9 and TRBJ2-3, with TRBD2 as a possible D gene (6 bases). V lost 0 bases and J lost 4, with 18 bases in between. Germline V lookup: CDR1 SGDLS, CDR2 YYNGEE. The CDR3 spans 17 residues. The CDR3 region is CASSVGIGGIGADTQYF. The CDR3 nucleotides are TGTGCCAGCAGCGTAGGGATCGGCGGGATAGGCGCAGATACGCAGTATTTT.

J is TRBJ2-7 and V is TRBV27; 7 nucleotides line up with TRBD2. Looked up from germline, CDR1 is MNHEY and CDR2 is SMNVEV (reference sequence). V was clipped by 8 bases and J by 6 bases; unmatched bases: 10. The CDR3 covers 13 residues. CDR3 nucleotides: TGTGCCAGCTCCTGGCGACTAGCCTCCGAGCAGTACTTC. It is translated as CASSWRLASEQYF.

The chain carries TRBV4-1 and TRBJ1-1, with D perhaps TRBD1 (6 bases). With 2 bases removed from V and 7 bases from J, the gap between germline ends came to 11 bases. CDR1 and CDR2 from the germline V gene are MGHRA and YSYEKL. This CDR3 is built from 13 residues. The CDR3 region has the DNA TGCGCCAGCAGCCAAACAGGGTTGGGTGAAGCTTTCTTT. Its translation is CASSQTGLGEAFF.

The chain has TRBV5-1 and TRBJ2-1; D gene uncertain. The CDR3 contains 16 residues. Germline V CDR1 and CDR2: SGHRS, YFSETQ. Trimming stripped 4 bases from V and 6 bases from J, with 20 bases between. DNA for the CDR3: TGCGCCAGCAGCCCCGTCGGTGGAGTGCCTAGCAATGAGCAGTTCTTC. It is translated as CASSPVGGVPSNEQFF.

The V gene is TRBV4-1, the J gene TRBJ1-4; TRBD1 is a possible D gene (5 bases). Trimming removed 7 bases at V and 0 bases at J, with 18 bases between. Germline V lookup: CDR1 MGHRA, CDR2 YSYEKL. There are 17 residues in the CDR3. The CDR3 DNA reads as TGCGCCAGCAAACATTCGGGGGAAATTTCAACTAATGAAAAACTGTTTTTT. Its protein product is CASKHSGEISTNEKLFF.

The chain has TRBV7-9 and TRBJ1-1, with TRBD1 as a possible D gene (5 bases). The CDR3 contains 14 residues. The V and J ends lost 5 bases and 5 bases respectively, with 15 bases between them. The germline V gene has CDR1 SEHNR and CDR2 FQNEAQ (reference sequence). CDR3 protein: CASSRGGSLTEAFF. CDR3 coding DNA: TGTGCCAGCAGCCGGGGCGGTTCGTTAACTGAAGCTTTCTTT. The full variable domain, in which reference TRBV7-9 and TRBJ1-1 provide the parts outside the CDR3, is DTGVSQNPRHKITKRGQNVTFRCDPISEHNRLYWYRQTLGQGPEFLTYFQNEAQLEKSRLLSDRFSAERPKGSFSTLEIQRTEQGDSAMYLCASSRGGSLTEAFFGQGTRLTVV.